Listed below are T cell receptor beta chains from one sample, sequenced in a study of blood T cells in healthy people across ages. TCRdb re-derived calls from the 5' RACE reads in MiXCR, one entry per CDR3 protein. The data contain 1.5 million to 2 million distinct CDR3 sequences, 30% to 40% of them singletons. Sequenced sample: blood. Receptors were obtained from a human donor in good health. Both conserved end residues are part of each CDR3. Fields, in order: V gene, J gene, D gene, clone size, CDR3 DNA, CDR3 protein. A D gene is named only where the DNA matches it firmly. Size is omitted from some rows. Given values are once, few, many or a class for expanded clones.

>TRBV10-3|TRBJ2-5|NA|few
TGTGCCATCAGTGAGCCGGGCCTTCCTCGCTTGCGCGACCAGTACTTC
CAISEPGLPRLRDQYF
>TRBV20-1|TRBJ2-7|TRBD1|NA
TGCAGTGCTAGAAGAGACAGGGGAGCCGAGCAGTACTTC
CSARRDRGAEQYF
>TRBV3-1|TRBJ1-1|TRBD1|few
TGTGCCAGCAGCCGACAGACAGGGTCCACTGAAGCTTTCTTT
CASSRQTGSTEAFF
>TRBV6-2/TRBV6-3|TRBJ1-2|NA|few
TGTGCCAGCAGTTACAGATCTTTGGTGGCACAACCCTATGGCTACACCTTC
CASSYRSLVAQPYGYTF
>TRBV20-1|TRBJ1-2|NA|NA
TGCAGTGCTAGCCGACAGGCGTATGGCTACACCTTC
CSASRQAYGYTF
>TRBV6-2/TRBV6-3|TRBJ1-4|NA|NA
TGTGCCAGCAGCCTAAACCAGGAAAAACTGTTTTTT
CASSLNQEKLFF
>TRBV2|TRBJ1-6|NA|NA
TGTGCCAGCAGTGAAGCGGTGTCCCTCACCCATTCACCCCTCCACTTT
CASSEAVSLTHSPLHF
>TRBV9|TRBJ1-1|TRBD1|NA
TGTGCCAGCAGCATTTCCGGGACAGGGGGGACTGAAGCTTTCTTT
CASSISGTGGTEAFF
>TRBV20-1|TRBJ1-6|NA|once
TGCAGTGCTAGTTATGTGGGACACTATAATTTACCCCTCCACTTT
CSASYVGHYNLPLHF
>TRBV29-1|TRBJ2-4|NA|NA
TGCAGCGTTGGGAGGATTCAGGACAATGAGCAGTACTTC
CSVGRIQDNEQYF
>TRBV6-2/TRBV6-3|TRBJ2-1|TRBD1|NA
TGTGCCAGCAGTTACTCGACAGGGAAACCTACAGGGAATGAGCAGTTCTTC
CASSYSTGKPTGNEQFF
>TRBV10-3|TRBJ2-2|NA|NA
TGTGCCATCATGACATCGGGCTGGGGGGCGCGAACCGGGGAGCTGTTTTTT
CAIMTSGWGARTGELFF
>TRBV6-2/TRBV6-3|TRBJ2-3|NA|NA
TGTGCCAGCTCAAAGAACGGGGGAGGAGATACGCAGTATTTT
CASSKNGGGDTQYF
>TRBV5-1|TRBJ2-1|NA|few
TGCGCCAGCAGCTTGGATGGGAGACAGGAACCATACAATGAGCAGTTCTTC
CASSLDGRQEPYNEQFF
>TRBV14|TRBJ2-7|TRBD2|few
TGTGCCAGCAGCCCAATGGGAGGGTTCTCCTACGAGCAGTACTTC
CASSPMGGFSYEQYF
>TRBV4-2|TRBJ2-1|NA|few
TGTGCCAGCAGCCAAGATGGTCTGGTGATCAATGAGCAGTTCTTC
CASSQDGLVINEQFF
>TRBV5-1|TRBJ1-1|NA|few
TGCGCCAGCAGCTTATTGGGTGATCCTGAAGCTTTCTTT
CASSLLGDPEAFF
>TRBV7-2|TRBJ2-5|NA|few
TGTGCCAGCAGCTCAACTGTGGGATGGACCCAGTACTTC
CASSSTVGWTQYF
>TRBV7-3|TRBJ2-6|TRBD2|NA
TGTGCCAGCAGCTTAGGGGGAGGGAACTCTGGGGCCAACGTCCTGACTTTC
CASSLGGGNSGANVLTF
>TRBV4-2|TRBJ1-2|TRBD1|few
TGTGCCAGCAGCCGTCAATCGGGACAGGGGGCCTATGGCTACACCTTC
CASSRQSGQGAYGYTF
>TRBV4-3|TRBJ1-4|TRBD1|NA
TGCGCCAGCAGCCAATCCAGGGAAGGGGGCCCGGATGAAAAACTGTTTTTT
CASSQSREGGPDEKLFF
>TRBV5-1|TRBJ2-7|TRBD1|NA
TGCGTCAGCAGCTCGTCGGACGGACAGGGGACCTACGAGCAGTACTTC
CVSSSSDGQGTYEQYF
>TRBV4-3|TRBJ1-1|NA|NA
TGCGCCAGCAGCCAAGATAGCGACCGGGTGACTGAAGCTTTCTTT
CASSQDSDRVTEAFF
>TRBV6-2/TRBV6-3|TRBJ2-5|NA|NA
TGTGCCAGCACCGAGAGGGCAGAAGAGACCCAGTACTTC
CASTERAEETQYF
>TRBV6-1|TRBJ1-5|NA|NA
TGTGCCAGCAGTGAAGTTGAGGGGTCGGGGCAGCCCCAGCATTTT
CASSEVEGSGQPQHF
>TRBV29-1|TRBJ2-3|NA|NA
TGCAGCGTTGAATTTCAGATCGCGCGGGATACGCAGTATTTT
CSVEFQIARDTQYF
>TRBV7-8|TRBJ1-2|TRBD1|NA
TGTGCCAGCAGGATAAACAGGGGGGACAACTATGGCTACACCTTC
CASRINRGDNYGYTF
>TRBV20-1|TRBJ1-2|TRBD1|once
TGCAGTGCTATCGCCGGGACAGGGGTCGAGGGCTACACCTTC
CSAIAGTGVEGYTF
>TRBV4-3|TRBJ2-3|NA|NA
TGCGCCAGCAGCCAAGACCCCCCGGGGGGCATGATTACTAGCACAGATACGCAGTATTTT
CASSQDPPGGMITSTDTQYF
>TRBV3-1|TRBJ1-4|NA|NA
TGTGCCAGCAGCCAAGGCGCTGGGACGCCAGAAAAACTGTTTTTT
CASSQGAGTPEKLFF